This T cell receptor beta chain was sequenced in a study of blood T cells in healthy people across ages. The trim removed 4 bases at V and 9 bases at J, leaving 8 bases unmatched. The CDR3 is made up of 15 amino acids. Primers used in a second PCR of about 7 to 11 cycles were a sample-barcoded 5' primer and a J-beta primer mix. TCRdb passed the 5' RACE reads through MiXCR, listing each CDR3 protein once. The sample lists approximately 1.5 million distinct CDR3 sequences, about 32% occurring once. Each sample used at least 6 million PBMCs. The V gene is TRBV12-3 or TRBV12-4, the J gene TRBJ2-1; 11 nucleotides match TRBD2. The receptor was derived from a woman aged 25 to 39 in good health. The sample taken for sequencing was blood. The CDR3 sequence is CASSSLAGARGEQFF. CDR3 nucleotide sequence: TGTGCCAGCAGTTCACTAGCGGGGGCCAGGGGTGAGCAGTTCTTC.